This T cell receptor beta chain was sequenced in a study of T-cell reconstitution after alpha-beta-depleted transplantation in children. The CDR3 spans 16 residues. Germline values: CDR1 SEHNR, CDR2 FQNEAQ (reference sequence). Trimming removed 6 bases from V and 0 bases from J; junction bases left unmatched: 10. A library of TCRbeta sequences, prepared with unique molecular identifiers, was generated. TCRdb re-called the PCR reads through MiXCR, storing one row per CDR3 protein. The profile shows hundreds of thousands of distinct CDR3 sequences, around 13% of them singletons. Sequences were derived from PBMCs, mostly from graft donor cells, sampled 360 days after TCRalphabeta/CD19-depleted stem cell transplant. The TCR sequence derives from a male patient between 10 and 17 years old who had a stem cell transplant for acute myeloid leukemia, so the T cells may come from the graft donor. The chain recombines TRBV7-9 with TRBJ2-7, with 8 bases identical to TRBD1. This CDR3 is CASRPTGGPSSYEQYF. The CDR3 nucleotides are TGTGCCAGCAGACCCACAGGGGGTCCGAGCTCCTACGAGCAGTACTTC.